The sequence of this T cell receptor (delta chain) was determined in a study of γδ T cells in repeated Plasmodium falciparum infection. TCRdb re-processed the multiplex PCR reads using CATT. Of 90,000 to 95,000 delta-chain clones in the sample, approximately 0.96% were seen once. This clone was counted only a few times. TCRdb's listed protein matches a much larger clone and diverges from this DNA's translation at residue 16, likely through a read error; the protein shown comes from the DNA. Sequencing input: gamma-delta T cells from blood. This TCR was sampled from a pool of human donors (malaria-infected and uninfected, not separated).

CDR3: CACDTVFGGYARSDKPIF. The CDR3 nucleotides read TGTGCCTGTGACACGGTATTTGGGGGATACGCTCGGAGTGATAAACCCATCTTT. The rearrangement joins TRDV2 to TRDJ1; 11 nucleotides line up with TRDD3. The CDR3 loop spans 18 amino acids. Germline V CDR1 and CDR2: GEAIGNYY, EKD.